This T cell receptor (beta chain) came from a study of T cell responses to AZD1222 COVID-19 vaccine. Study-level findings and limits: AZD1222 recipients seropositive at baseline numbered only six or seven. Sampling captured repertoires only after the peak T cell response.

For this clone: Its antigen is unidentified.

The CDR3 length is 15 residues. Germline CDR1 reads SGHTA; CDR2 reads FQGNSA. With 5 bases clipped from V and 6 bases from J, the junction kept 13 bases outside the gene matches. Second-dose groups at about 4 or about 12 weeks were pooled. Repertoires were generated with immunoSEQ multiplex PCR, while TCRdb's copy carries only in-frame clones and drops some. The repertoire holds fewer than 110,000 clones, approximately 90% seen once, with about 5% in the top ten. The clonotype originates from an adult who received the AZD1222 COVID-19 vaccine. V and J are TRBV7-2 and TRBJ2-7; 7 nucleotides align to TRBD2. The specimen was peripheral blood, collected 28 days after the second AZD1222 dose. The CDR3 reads CASSEGGSITVEQYF. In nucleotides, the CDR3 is TGTGCCAGCAGCGAGGGAGGGAGCATAACGGTCGAGCAGTACTTC.